The 21 T cell receptor beta chains below come from one sample, sequenced in a study of Graves' ophthalmopathy and Graves' hyperthyroidism. Scientists amplified the TCR beta CDR3 regions from RNA transcripts. The workflow started with a first-round RT-PCR run with HTBI primers and then moved on to a second-round multiplex PCR. MiXCR, run by TCRdb on the multiplex PCR reads, gives a single entry per CDR3 protein. The repertoire holds under 200,000 distinct CDR3 sequences, with around two fifths as singletons. The specimen sequenced was peripheral blood. The receptors stem from a woman in her forties with Graves' ophthalmopathy.

This clonotype was seen at least ten times. The V and J genes are TRBV6-2 or TRBV6-3 and TRBJ1-1, with D possibly matching TRBD1 (6 bases). This CDR3 is built from 14 residues. V was shortened by 7 bases and J by 1 base, with 13 bases between the two germline ends. CDR1 and CDR2 (germline): MNHEY, SVGEGT. The CDR3 sequence is CASKGVSRNTEAFF. The CDR3 bases are TGTGCCAGCAAGGGGGTCAGCCGGAACACTGAAGCTTTCTTT.

V and J are TRBV12-3 or TRBV12-4 and TRBJ2-7; maybe TRBD1 (6 bases). CDR3 length equals 13 residues. The ends were cut back, 6 bases at V and 3 bases at J, with 12 bases in the middle. The CDR3 region is CASRMGTIYEQYF. The CDR3 bases are TGTGCCAGCAGAATGGGGACAATCTACGAGCAGTACTTC.

This clonotype showed up many times. The chain employs TRBV9 and TRBJ1-5; 7 bases are shared with TRBD1. The CDR3 contains 14 residues. Trimming took 3 bases from V and 6 from J; bases not matched to a gene: 6. Germline CDR1 is SGDLS and CDR2 is YYNGEE. CDR3 bases: TGTGCCAGCAGCGACGACAGGGTGGGTCAGCCCCAGCATTTT. It yields the protein CASSDDRVGQPQHF.

The rearrangement uses TRBV19 and TRBJ1-5; the D gene is possibly TRBD1 (6 bases). Trimming stripped 5 bases from V and 5 bases from J, with 16 bases between. The CDR3 extends over 15 amino acids. Germline CDR1 is LNHDA and CDR2 is SQIVND (reference sequence). The CDR3 sequence is CASSEGGQGYQPQHF. CDR3 in DNA: TGTGCCAGTAGTGAGGGGGGGCAGGGGTATCAGCCCCAGCATTTT.

This clonotype was counted many times. The chain recombines TRBV2 with TRBJ2-7; D is uncertain. Germline-derived CDR1 and CDR2 are SNHLY and FYNNEI. V was trimmed by 7 bases and J by 3 bases, leaving 13 bases between them. The CDR3 is made up of 13 amino acids. The CDR3 nucleotides are TGTGCCAGCACCGATACAGATCTCTACGAGCAGTACTTC. This sequence encodes CASTDTDLYEQYF. The variable domain in full, with the rest retrieved from reference TRBV2 and TRBJ2-7, is EPEVTQTPSHQVTQMGQEVILRCVPISNHLYFYWYRQILGQKVEFLVSFYNNEISEKSEIFDDQFSVERPDGSNFTLKIRSTKLEDSAMYFCASTDTDLYEQYFGPGTRLTVT.

This clonotype was found many times. The genes are TRBV6-2 or TRBV6-3 and TRBJ2-5; 8 bases line up with TRBD2. The germline V gene has CDR1 MNHEY and CDR2 SVGEGT. This CDR3 is built from 14 residues. Trimming removed 6 bases from V and 4 bases from J; junction bases left unmatched: 7. CDR3 nucleotide sequence: TGTGCCAGCAGCCCCAGCGGGAGATCAGAGACCCAGTACTTC. This gives the protein CASSPSGRSETQYF.

This clonotype was picked up many times. The CDR3 DNA sequence: TGTGCCAGCAGTAGGGTGGACAGGGTTTACGAGCAGTACTTC. It translates to CASSRVDRVYEQYF. V is TRBV27 and J is TRBJ2-7, with 8 positions matching TRBD1. J lost 4 bases, V lost 5 bases, and 7 bases had no gene match. CDR3 length: 14 amino acids. Germline V CDR1 and CDR2: MNHEY, SMNVEV (reference sequence).

This clonotype was observed many times. This chain connects TRBV5-1 to TRBJ1-5; 7 nucleotides match TRBD1. Germline trimming cut 4 bases from V and 2 bases from J; bases unmatched to any gene: 3. CDR1 and CDR2 (germline): SGHRS, YFSETQ. This CDR3 region has 14 residues. CDR3 DNA sequence: TGCGCCAGCAGCCAAGGGACAGGCAATCAGCCCCAGCATTTT. This gives the protein CASSQGTGNQPQHF. Together with reference TRBV5-1 and TRBJ1-5, the CDR3 gives the full variable domain: KAGVTQTPRYLIKTRGQQVTLSCSPISGHRSVSWYQQTPGQGLQFLFEYFSETQRNKGNFPGRFSGRQFSNSRSEMNVSTLELGDSALYLCASSQGTGNQPQHFGDGTRLSIL.

This clonotype was detected ten times or more. The chain has TRBV6-2 or TRBV6-3 and TRBJ1-1, with D possibly being TRBD1 (5 bases). Germline V gene lookup returns CDR1 MNHEY and CDR2 SVGEGT. Deletions cut 4 bases from V and 5 bases from J, with 5 bases between. The CDR3 has 11 amino acids. DNA for the CDR3: TGTGCCAGCAGTTGGGGGACTGAAGCTTTCTTT. Amino acids: CASSWGTEAFF.

CDR3 bases: TGTGCCAGCAGTAGGACTTCCAGCTCCTACAATGAGCAGTTCTTC. Protein sequence: CASSRTSSSYNEQFF. V and J are TRBV6-2 or TRBV6-3 and TRBJ2-1; the D gene is possibly TRBD2 (5 bases). Deletions cut 5 bases from V and 0 bases from J, with 11 bases between. Germline V gives CDR1 MNHEY, CDR2 SVGEGT. The CDR3 spans 15 residues.

The chain employs TRBV6-1 and TRBJ1-5; tentative D call: TRBD1 (5 bases). V was pared by 6 bases and J by 1 base, with 13 bases between. Germline values: CDR1 MNHNS, CDR2 SASEGT. The CDR3 spans 15 residues. CDR3 protein: CASRPGLPSNQPQHF. Written as DNA, the CDR3 is TGTGCCAGCAGACCGGGACTGCCGAGCAATCAGCCCCAGCATTTT.

In its sample, this clonotype was seen many times. V gene TRBV24-1 combines with J gene TRBJ1-5; 8 bases agree with TRBD1. The CDR3 has 15 residues. V lost 3 bases and J lost 6; bases outside the gene matches: 6. Germline values: CDR1 KGHDR, CDR2 SFDVKD. CDR3 DNA: TGTGCCACCAGTGATGGCCAGGGGGCCTTTCAGCCCCAGCATTTT. Its translation is CATSDGQGAFQPQHF.

The J gene is TRBJ1-1, the V gene TRBV28, with D unresolved. This CDR3 has 16 amino acids. Between the trimmed V and J ends, which lost 6 bases and 4 bases, there was a span of 21 bases. Per the germline V gene, CDR1 is MDHEN and CDR2 is SYDVKM. CDR3 region: CASSPRGSTVITEAFF. The CDR3 DNA reads TGTGCCAGCAGCCCTAGAGGGTCCACCGTTATCACTGAAGCTTTCTTT.

The chain is built from TRBV12-3 or TRBV12-4 and TRBJ1-2; D is uncertain. CDR3 length equals 14 residues. Trimming removed 6 bases at V and 7 bases at J, with 18 bases between. The CDR3 here is CASSRDPRSIGYTF. Written as DNA, the CDR3 is TGTGCCAGCAGCCGAGACCCCAGGTCCATTGGCTACACCTTC.

This clonotype was detected many times. The J gene is TRBJ1-5, the V gene TRBV6-1, with a possible D match to TRBD1 (5 bases). There are 14 residues in the CDR3. Trimming took off 7 bases at V and 4 bases at J, with 14 bases between the two ends. Germline CDR1 and CDR2: MNHNS and SASEGT. CDR3 residues: CASKPTERNQPQHF. The DNA for the CDR3 is TGTGCCAGCAAACCGACAGAAAGAAATCAGCCCCAGCATTTT.

This clonotype was seen many times. The chain has TRBV2 and TRBJ2-7; D gene uncertain. The CDR3 runs 13 residues. Germline V gene lookup returns CDR1 SNHLY and CDR2 FYNNEI. With 0 bases removed from V and 7 bases from J, the gap between germline ends came to 10 bases. The CDR3 bases are TGTGCCAGCAGTGAAGCTGCGCTGGGAGAGCAGTACTTC. It specifies CASSEAALGEQYF.

The CDR3 protein is CATSDGIGYGYTF. CDR3 in DNA: TGTGCCACCAGTGATGGGATTGGCTATGGCTACACCTTC. This sequence joins TRBV24-1 and TRBJ1-2; D remains unclear. Germline V CDR1 and CDR2: KGHDR, SFDVKD. Trimming took off 3 bases at V and 4 bases at J, with 8 bases between the two ends. This CDR3 spans 13 amino acids.

In its sample, this clonotype was seen once. The gene calls are TRBV11-2 and TRBJ1-6, with unresolved D. The germline V gene has CDR1 SGHAT and CDR2 FQNNGV. The CDR3 totals 18 residues. V was pared by 0 bases and J by 0 bases, with 12 bases between. This CDR3 is CASSLDFTTSSYNSPLHF. The CDR3 DNA reads as TGTGCCAGCAGCTTAGATTTTACAACGAGCTCCTATAATTCACCCCTCCACTTT.

The chain links TRBV28 to TRBJ1-2; no definite D call. The V end lost 8 bases, the J end lost 4 bases, and 8 bases lay between the germline ends. The CDR3 covers 11 residues. Germline CDR1 MDHEN, CDR2 SYDVKM. CDR3 loop: CASGNLYGYTF. The DNA of the CDR3 is TGTGCCAGCGGAAATCTCTATGGCTACACCTTC.

The chain has TRBV6-2 or TRBV6-3 and TRBJ2-7; D not certain. Looked up from germline, CDR1 is MNHEY and CDR2 is SVGEGT. V was trimmed by 6 bases and J by 2 bases, leaving 17 bases between them. This CDR3 region has 15 residues. The CDR3 loop is CASSSSTYTPYEQYF. CDR3 nucleotide sequence: TGTGCCAGCAGCTCAAGTACCTATACCCCCTACGAGCAGTACTTC.

In this sample, this clonotype turned up many times. The V gene is TRBV28, the J gene TRBJ2-2; no clear D gene. This CDR3 is built from 13 residues. From germline, CDR1 is MDHEN and CDR2 SYDVKM. Trimming left V 3 bases short and J 6 bases short, with 8 bases between. The CDR3 DNA sequence: TGTGCCAGCAGTTTGTTAGGTTCCGGGGAGCTGTTTTTT. Its protein product is CASSLLGSGELFF.